Reported below is one TCR beta chain. The entry originates in a study of OX40 agonist ivuxolimab in advanced cancers. Study-wide context: Patients assigned to dose escalation were diagnosed with hepatocellular carcinoma, melanoma, renal cell or head and neck cancer.

The germline CDR1 and CDR2 sequences are SGHTA and FQGNSA. V was shortened by 4 bases and J by 0 bases, with 12 bases between the two germline ends. The CDR3 has 15 residues. Libraries were prepared by immunoSEQ multiplex PCR; TCRdb keeps only in-frame clonotypes and omits some of them. Among tens of thousands of clones listed, more than 75% were seen once. The chain couples TRBV7-2 to TRBJ2-5; perhaps D is TRBD1 or TRBD2 (7 bases each). Source: CD4+ or CD8+ T cells sorted from blood, taken in a trial of the OX40 agonist ivuxolimab. This receptor was obtained from an adult with an advanced solid tumor such as melanoma, head and neck, liver or kidney cancer. The CDR3 is CASSSGGQYQETQYF. The CDR3 DNA follows: TGTGCCAGCAGCTCGGGGGGACAGTACCAAGAGACCCAGTACTTC.